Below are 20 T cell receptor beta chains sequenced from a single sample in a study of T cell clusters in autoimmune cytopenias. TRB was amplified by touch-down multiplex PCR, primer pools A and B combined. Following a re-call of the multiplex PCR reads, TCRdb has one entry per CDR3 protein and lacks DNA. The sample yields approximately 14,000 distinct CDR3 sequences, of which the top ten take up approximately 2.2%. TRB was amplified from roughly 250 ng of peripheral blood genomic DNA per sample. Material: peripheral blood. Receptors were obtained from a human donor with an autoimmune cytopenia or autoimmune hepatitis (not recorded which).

The CDR3 region is CASSEVDVINTEAFF. The rearrangement links TRBV6-1 to TRBJ1-1. The CDR3 contains 15 residues. The germline V gene encodes CDR1 MNHNS and CDR2 SASEGT.

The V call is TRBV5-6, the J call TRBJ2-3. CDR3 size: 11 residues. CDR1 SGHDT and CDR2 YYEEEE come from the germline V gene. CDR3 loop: CASSLSDTQYF.

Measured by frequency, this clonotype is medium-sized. The CDR3 is CASSHRSPSSYNEQFF. This chain connects TRBV6-5 to TRBJ2-1. Per germline, CDR1 MNHEY and CDR2 SVGAGI. This CDR3 has 16 amino acids.

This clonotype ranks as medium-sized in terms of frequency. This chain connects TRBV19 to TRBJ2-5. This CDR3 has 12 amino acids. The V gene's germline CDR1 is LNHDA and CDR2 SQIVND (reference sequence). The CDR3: CASSRTQETQYF.

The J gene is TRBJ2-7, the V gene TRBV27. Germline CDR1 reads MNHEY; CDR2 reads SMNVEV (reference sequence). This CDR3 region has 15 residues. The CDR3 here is CASSADWQRLYEQYF.

The CDR3 is CAWSVGKAGNTIYF. The J gene is TRBJ1-3, the V gene TRBV30. This CDR3 contains 14 residues. Germline assignment: CDR1 GTSNPN and CDR2 SVGIG (reference sequence).

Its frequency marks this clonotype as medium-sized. CDR3 loop: CASRLDRSGQFF. V and J are TRBV12-3 or TRBV12-4 and TRBJ2-1; TCRdb proposes TRBD1, but this gene call is untestable without DNA. The CDR3 loop spans 12 amino acids.

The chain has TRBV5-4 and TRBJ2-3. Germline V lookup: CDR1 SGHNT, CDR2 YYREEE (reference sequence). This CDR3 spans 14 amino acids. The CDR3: CASSLGVAPDTQYF.

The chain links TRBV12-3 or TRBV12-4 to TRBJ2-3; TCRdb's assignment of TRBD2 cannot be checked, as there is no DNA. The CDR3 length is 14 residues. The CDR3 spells CASSPTSGSDTQYF.

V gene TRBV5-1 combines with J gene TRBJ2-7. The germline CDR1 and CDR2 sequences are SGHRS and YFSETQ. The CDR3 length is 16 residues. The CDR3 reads CASSLGGYPSSYEQYF.

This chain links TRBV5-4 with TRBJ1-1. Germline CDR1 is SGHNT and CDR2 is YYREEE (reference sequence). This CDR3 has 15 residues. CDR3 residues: CASSLDPGSNTEAFF.

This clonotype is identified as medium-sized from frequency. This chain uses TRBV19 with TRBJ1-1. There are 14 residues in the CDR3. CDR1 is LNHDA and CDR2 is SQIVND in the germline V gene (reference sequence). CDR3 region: CASSTSWGGTEAFF.

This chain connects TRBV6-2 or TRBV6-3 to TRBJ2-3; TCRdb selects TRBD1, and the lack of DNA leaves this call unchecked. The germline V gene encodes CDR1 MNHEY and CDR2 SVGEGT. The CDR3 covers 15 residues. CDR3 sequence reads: CASNSRGLGTDTQYF.

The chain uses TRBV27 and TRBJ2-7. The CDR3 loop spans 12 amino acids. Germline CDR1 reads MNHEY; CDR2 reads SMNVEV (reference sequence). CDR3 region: CASSSDYSEQYF.

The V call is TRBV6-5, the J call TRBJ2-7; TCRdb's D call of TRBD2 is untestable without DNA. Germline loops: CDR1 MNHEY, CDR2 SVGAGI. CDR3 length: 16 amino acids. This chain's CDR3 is CASRPSFGLRSYEQYF.

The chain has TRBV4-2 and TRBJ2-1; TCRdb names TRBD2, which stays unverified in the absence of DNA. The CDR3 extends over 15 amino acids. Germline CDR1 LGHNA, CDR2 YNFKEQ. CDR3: CASSLELAVYNEQFF.

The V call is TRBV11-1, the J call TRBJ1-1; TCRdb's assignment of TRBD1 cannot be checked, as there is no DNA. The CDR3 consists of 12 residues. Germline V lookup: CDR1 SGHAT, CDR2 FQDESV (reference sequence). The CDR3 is CASSQDRAKAFF.

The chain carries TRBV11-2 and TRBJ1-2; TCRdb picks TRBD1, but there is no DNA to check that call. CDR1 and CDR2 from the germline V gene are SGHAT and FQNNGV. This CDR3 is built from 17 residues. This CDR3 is CASTPGDSTSPHYGYTF.

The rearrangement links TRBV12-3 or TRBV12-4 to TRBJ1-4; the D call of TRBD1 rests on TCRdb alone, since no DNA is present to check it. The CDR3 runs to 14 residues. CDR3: CASSPTGVNEKLFF.

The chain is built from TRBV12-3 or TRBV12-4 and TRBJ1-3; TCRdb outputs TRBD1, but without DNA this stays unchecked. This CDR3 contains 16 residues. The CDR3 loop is CASSLSRGQGGNTIYF.